The sequence of this T cell receptor (beta chain) was determined in a study of PD-1 blockade in classical Hodgkin lymphoma (dated by TCRdb to 2018 to 2020). Context from the whole study: Nivolumab dosing was 3 mg/kg intravenously every 2 weeks, continuing until either disease progression or unacceptable toxicity. The study used TCR beta sequencing and CyTOF to define a peripheral blood immune signature of response to PD-1 blockade in classical Hodgkin lymphoma. Here is what the overall study found, with its caveats: Baseline diversity similar to that of newly diagnosed patients was observed in trial patients achieving complete response, whereas significantly lower diversity was observed in partial responders and progressors. By C4D1, a significant rise was seen in CD4+ TCR diversity but not in CD8+ TCR diversity (p=0.0027 vs p=0.16), and the rise was most apparent among complete responders (p=0.02). The study was limited to a single clinical trial cohort, and causes of repertoire differences, possibly disease activity or prior therapy, remained undefined. Baseline TCR diversity was reported to be lower in newly diagnosed patients than in healthy donors, and even lower in relapsed/refractory patients. Patients starting nivolumab less than 1 year after ASCT had lower diversity and were excluded from later analyses to avoid confounding by immune reconstitution.

As for this clone: The clone's antigen remains unknown. No qualities accompany the bases; no much larger clone lies one base away.

This sample's time point label indicates: cycle 4 day 1 (C4D1), after less than 7 weeks of nivolumab. All trial patients had relapsed after autologous stem cell transplantation, with cohorts A, B and C differing in prior brentuximab vedotin exposure. The trial cohort included around 56 patients with relapsed/refractory classical Hodgkin lymphoma, and each patient had a best overall response of complete response, partial response or progressive disease. Single-agent nivolumab was administered to trial patients in the multi-cohort phase II CheckMate 205 trial. An independent review committee assessed best overall response by applying the 2007 International Working Group response criteria. Trial PBMCs were collected immediately before nivolumab initiation (C1D1) and during therapy at cycle 2 day 1 and cycle 4 day 1. Peripheral blood was collected in 8 mL Vacutainer Cell Preparation Tubes, from which PBMCs were isolated by centrifugation and then cryopreserved.

Its CDR3 holds 15 amino acids, cysteine through phenylalanine. Only the CDR3 region is kept as DNA, spanning 45 bases read in frame from base 1. In the germline V gene, CDR1 corresponds to SGHVS and CDR2 to FNYEAQ. Germline trimming: 5 bases from V, 5 bases from J; junction bases outside gene matches: 9. The Qiagen DNeasy kit was used to extract genomic DNA from unsorted PBMCs and from the negatively selected CD4+ and CD8+ fractions. TCR beta CDR3 regions were subjected to amplification by immunoSEQ multiplex PCR with primers that anneal to V and J segments. A synthetic immune receptor repertoire was used to minimize amplification bias, and any remaining bias was removed computationally after sequencing. The original methods were these. Custom Python scripts were used to quantify repertoire diversity as the Shannon entropy index. The unsorted, CD4+ and CD8+ repertoires were each analyzed separately, with the exception of combined analyses, where CD4+ and CD8+ sequences were merged in silico. A clone was considered expanded if an increase in frequency of at least 2-fold after treatment relative to C1D1 was found, and a pseudocount of 0.5 was applied to clones undetected at baseline. Singleton clones were defined as clones with 0 or 1 copy at C1D1, and non-singleton clones were defined as clones with 2 or more copies. By matching protein sequences in sorted samples from the same patient, clones expanded in unsorted samples were annotated as CD4+, CD8+ or unknown. Wilcoxon tests were applied to paired samples to test diversity changes from C1D1 to C4D1. The table comes from immuneACCESS by way of TCRdb, which keeps in-frame sequences with V and J called. Part of the clones is missing from these tables; in studies checked, under half for an unresolved V gene and the rest for unknown reasons. V and J calls and clone size come straight from that table; D and trimming were deduced from the DNA. For this sample the table gives roughly 3,900 clones, of which 65% to 70% were detected only once. Jointly, the top ten make up roughly half of the sample.

The V and J segments used are TRBV7-6 and TRBJ2-7, with 10 bases aligning to TRBD1. Source: peripheral blood mononuclear cells (PBMCs), taken before the fourth cycle of nivolumab. The origin of this receptor is a human donor with classical Hodgkin lymphoma. CDR3 loop: CASSPRQGAEHEQYF. In nucleotide form, the sequence is TGTGCCAGCAGCCCCCGACAGGGGGCTGAACACGAGCAGTACTTC.